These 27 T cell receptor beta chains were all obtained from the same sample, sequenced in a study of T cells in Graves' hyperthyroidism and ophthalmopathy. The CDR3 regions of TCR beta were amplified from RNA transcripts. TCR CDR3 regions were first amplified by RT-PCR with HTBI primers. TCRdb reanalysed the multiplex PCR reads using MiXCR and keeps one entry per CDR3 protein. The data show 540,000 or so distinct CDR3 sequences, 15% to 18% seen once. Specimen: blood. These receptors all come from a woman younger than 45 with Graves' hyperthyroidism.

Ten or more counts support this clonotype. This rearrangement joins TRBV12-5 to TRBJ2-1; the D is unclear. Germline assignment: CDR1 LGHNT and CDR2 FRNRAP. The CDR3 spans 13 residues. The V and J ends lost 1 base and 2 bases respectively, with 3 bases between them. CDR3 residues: CASGLGTYNEQFF. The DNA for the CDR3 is TGTGCTAGTGGTTTGGGGACCTACAATGAGCAGTTCTTC.

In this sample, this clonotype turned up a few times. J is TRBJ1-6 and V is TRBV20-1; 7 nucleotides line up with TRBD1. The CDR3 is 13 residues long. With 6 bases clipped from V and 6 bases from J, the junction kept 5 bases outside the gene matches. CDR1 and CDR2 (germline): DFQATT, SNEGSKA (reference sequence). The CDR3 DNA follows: TGCAGTGCCATAGACAGGGTTAATTCACCCCTCCACTTT. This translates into CSAIDRVNSPLHF.

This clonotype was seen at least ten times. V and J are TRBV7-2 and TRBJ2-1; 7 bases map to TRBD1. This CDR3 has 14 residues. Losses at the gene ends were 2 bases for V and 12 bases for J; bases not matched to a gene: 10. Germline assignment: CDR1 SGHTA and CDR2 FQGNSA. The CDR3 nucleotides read TGTGCCAGCAGCTTATCCGTAGGGGGCCGAGGGCAGTTCTTC. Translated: CASSLSVGGRGQFF.

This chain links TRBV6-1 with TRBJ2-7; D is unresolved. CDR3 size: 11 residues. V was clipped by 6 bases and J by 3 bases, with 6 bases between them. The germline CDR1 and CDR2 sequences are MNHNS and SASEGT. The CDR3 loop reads CASRAHYEQYF. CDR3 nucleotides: TGTGCCAGCAGAGCCCACTACGAGCAGTACTTC.

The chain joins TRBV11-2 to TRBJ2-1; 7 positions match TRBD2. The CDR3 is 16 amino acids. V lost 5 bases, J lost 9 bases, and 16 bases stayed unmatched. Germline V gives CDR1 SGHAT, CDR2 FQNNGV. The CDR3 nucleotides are TGTGCCAGCAGCCGGCGGGACTACTCCCGACGGGGTGAGCAGTTCTTC. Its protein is CASSRRDYSRRGEQFF.

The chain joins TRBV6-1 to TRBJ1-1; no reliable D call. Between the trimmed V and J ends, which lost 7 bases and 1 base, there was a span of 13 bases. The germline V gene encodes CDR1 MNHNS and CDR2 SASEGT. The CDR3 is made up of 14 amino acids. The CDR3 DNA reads TGTGCCAGCATGCCCCCAACAGAGAACACTGAAGCTTTCTTT. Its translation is CASMPPTENTEAFF.

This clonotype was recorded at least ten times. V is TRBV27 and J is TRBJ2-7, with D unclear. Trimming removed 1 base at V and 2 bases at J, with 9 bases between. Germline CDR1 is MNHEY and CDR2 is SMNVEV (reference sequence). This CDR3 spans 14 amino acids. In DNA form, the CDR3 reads TGTGCCAGCAGTTTATTGGGCAGAACCTACGAGCAGTACTTC. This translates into CASSLLGRTYEQYF.

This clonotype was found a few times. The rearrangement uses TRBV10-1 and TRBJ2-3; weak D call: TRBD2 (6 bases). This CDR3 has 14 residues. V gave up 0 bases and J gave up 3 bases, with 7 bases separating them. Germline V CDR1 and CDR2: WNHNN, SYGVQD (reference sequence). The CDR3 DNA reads TGCGCCAGCAGTGAGTCTCGGGGGACAGATACGCAGTATTTT. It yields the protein CASSESRGTDTQYF.

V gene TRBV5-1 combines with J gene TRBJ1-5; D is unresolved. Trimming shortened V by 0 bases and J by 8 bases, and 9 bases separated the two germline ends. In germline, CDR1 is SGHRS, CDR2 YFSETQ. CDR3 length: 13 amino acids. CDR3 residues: CASSLGGMEPQHF. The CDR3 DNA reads TGCGCCAGCAGCTTGGGAGGGATGGAGCCCCAGCATTTT.

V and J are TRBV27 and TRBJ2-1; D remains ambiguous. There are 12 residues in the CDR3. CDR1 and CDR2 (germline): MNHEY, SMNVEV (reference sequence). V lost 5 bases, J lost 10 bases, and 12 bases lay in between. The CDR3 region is CASSVGPGEQFF. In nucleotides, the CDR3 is TGTGCCAGCAGTGTGGGCCCAGGAGAGCAGTTCTTC.

The CDR3 here is CASSLGLLFSYEQYF. The CDR3 DNA reads as TGTGCCAGCAGCTTAGGGCTCCTATTCTCCTACGAGCAGTACTTC. The chain uses TRBV13 and TRBJ2-7; D is unclear. The V end lost 0 bases, the J end lost 0 bases, and 9 bases lay between the germline ends. There are 15 residues in the CDR3. Germline V CDR1 and CDR2: PRHDT, FYEKMQ (reference sequence).

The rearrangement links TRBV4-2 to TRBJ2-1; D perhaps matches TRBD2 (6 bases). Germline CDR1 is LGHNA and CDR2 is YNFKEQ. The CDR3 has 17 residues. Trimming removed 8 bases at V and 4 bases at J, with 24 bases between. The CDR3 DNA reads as TGTGCCAGCGCTCACCGGGACTCCCCTCTAGGATACAATGAGCAGTTCTTC. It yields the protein CASAHRDSPLGYNEQFF.

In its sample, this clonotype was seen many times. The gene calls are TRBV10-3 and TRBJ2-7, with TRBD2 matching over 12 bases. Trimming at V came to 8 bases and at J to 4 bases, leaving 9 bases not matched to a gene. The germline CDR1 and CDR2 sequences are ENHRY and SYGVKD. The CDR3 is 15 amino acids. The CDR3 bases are TGTGCCATCGCCCGGACTAGCGGGACTCTGTACGAGCAGTACTTC. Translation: CAIARTSGTLYEQYF.

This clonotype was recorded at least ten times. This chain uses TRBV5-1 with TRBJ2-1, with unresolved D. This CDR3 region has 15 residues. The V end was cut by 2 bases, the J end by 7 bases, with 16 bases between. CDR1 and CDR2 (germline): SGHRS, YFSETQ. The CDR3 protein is CASSLYGLAENEQFF. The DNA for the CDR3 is TGCGCCAGCAGCTTATACGGGTTAGCTGAGAATGAGCAGTTCTTC.

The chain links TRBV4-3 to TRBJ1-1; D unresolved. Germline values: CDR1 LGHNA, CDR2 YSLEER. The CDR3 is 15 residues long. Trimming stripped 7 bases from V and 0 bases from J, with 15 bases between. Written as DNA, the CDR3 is TGCGCCAGCACCCTCGACACCTCGATGAACACTGAAGCTTTCTTT. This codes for CASTLDTSMNTEAFF.

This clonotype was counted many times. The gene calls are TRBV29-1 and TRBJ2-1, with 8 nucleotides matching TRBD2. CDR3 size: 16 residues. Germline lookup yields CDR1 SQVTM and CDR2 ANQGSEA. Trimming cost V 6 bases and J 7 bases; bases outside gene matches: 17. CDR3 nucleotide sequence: TGCAGCGTAGACACTGCGGCGGGAGGTCCATATAATGAGCAGTTCTTC. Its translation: CSVDTAAGGPYNEQFF.

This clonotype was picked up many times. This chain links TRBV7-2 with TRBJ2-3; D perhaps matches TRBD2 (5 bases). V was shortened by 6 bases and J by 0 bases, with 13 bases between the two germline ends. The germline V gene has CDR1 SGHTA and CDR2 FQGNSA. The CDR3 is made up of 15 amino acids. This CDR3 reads CASSRGITSTDTQYF. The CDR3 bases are TGTGCCAGCAGTCGGGGTATTACTAGCACAGATACGCAGTATTTT.

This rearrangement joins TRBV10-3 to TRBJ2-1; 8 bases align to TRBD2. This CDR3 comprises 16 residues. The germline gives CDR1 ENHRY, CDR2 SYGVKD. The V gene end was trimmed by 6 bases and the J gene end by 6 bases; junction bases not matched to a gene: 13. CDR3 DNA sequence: TGTGCCATCAGGGGGGAGAGCGGGAGACTGTTCAATGAGCAGTTCTTC. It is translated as CAIRGESGRLFNEQFF.

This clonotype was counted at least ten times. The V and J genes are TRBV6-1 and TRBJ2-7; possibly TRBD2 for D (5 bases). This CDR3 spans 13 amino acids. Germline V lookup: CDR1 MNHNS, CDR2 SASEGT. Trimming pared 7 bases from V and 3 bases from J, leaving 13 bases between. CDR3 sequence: CASTPGRGYEQYF. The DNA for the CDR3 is TGTGCCAGCACCCCCGGCCGGGGCTACGAGCAGTACTTC.

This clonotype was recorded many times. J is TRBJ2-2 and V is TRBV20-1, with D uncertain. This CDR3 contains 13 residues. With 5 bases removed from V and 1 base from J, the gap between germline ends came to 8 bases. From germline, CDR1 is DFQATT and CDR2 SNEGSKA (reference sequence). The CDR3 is CSAGSRNTGELFF. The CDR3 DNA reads TGCAGTGCTGGGTCCAGGAACACCGGGGAGCTGTTTTTT.

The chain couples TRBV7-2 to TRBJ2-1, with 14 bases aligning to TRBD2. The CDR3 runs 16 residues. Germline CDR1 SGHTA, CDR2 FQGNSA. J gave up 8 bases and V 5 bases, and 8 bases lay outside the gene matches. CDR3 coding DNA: TGTGCCAGCAGCGTAAGACTAGCGGGAGGGTTCGATGAGCAGTTCTTC. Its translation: CASSVRLAGGFDEQFF.

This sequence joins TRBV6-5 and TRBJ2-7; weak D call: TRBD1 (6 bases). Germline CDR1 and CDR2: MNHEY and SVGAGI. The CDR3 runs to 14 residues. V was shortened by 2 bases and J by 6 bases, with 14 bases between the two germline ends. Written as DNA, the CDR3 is TGTGCCAGCAGTTACAGGGGGTCCCCCGGCGAGCAGTACTTC. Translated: CASSYRGSPGEQYF.

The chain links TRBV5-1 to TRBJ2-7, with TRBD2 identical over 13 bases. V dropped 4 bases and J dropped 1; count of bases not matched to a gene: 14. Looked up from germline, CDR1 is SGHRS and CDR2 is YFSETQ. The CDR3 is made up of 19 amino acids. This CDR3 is CASSTGLAGVDYPSYEQYF. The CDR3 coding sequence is TGCGCCAGCAGCACCGGACTAGCGGGAGTTGATTACCCTTCCTACGAGCAGTACTTC.

The CDR3 protein is CSARVFGGRFVYEQYF. The CDR3 bases are TGCAGTGCTAGAGTTTTTGGGGGGAGGTTTGTCTACGAGCAGTACTTC. The V call is TRBV20-1, the J call TRBJ2-7, with TRBD2 as a possible D gene (6 bases). Trimming shortened V by 1 base and J by 3 bases, and 19 bases separated the two germline ends. The CDR3 runs 16 residues. Germline V gene sequence: CDR1 DFQATT, CDR2 SNEGSKA (reference sequence).

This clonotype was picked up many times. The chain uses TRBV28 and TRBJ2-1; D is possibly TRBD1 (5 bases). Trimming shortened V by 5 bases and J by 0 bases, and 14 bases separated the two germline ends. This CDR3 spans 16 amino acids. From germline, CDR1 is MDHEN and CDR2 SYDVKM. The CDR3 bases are TGTGCCAGCAGTACCCGCGACAGTACCTCCTACAATGAGCAGTTCTTC. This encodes CASSTRDSTSYNEQFF. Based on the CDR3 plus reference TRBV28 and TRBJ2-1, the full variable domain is DVKVTQSSRYLVKRTGEKVFLECVQDMDHENMFWYRQDPGLGLRLIYFSYDVKMKEKGDIPEGYSVSREKKERFSLILESASTNQTSMYLCASSTRDSTSYNEQFFGPGTRLTVL.

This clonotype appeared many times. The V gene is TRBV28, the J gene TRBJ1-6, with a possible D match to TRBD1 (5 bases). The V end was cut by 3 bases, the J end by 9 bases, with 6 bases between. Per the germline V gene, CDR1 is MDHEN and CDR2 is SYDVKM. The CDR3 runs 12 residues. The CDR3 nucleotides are TGTGCCAGCAGTTTGCAGGGTTCACCCCTCCACTTT. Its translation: CASSLQGSPLHF.

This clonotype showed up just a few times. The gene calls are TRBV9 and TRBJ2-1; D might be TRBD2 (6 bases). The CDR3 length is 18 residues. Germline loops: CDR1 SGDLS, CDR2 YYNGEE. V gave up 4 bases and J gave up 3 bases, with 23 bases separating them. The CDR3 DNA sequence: TGTGCCAGCAGCTCGTCCCTCCGCGGCGGGGTAAACTACAATGAGCAGTTCTTC. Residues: CASSSSLRGGVNYNEQFF.